The 21 T cell receptor beta chains reported below all come from one sample, sequenced in a study of PD-1 blockade in classical Hodgkin lymphoma. The time point here: cycle 4 day 1 (C4D1), after more than 5 weeks of nivolumab. Every patient experienced relapse after autologous stem cell transplantation, and brentuximab vedotin exposure varied. Measured with immunoSEQ multiplex PCR; TCRdb has only the in-frame clones, and not every one. The sample yields approximately 30,000 clones, 72% seen once. The sample here was peripheral blood mononuclear cells (PBMCs), taken before the fourth cycle of nivolumab. Receptors originate from a human donor with classical Hodgkin lymphoma.

The genes are TRBV6-1 and TRBJ2-3; TRBD2 matches at 7 bases. The trim removed 7 bases at V and 2 bases at J, leaving 9 bases unmatched. Germline CDR1 is MNHNS and CDR2 is SASEGT. CDR3 size: 15 residues. The CDR3 bases are TGTGCCAGCACCAAAGAGCTAGCGGCCACAGATACGCAGTATTTT. Amino acids: CASTKELAATDTQYF.

V and J are TRBV28 and TRBJ1-5; D is undetermined. Trimming took off 4 bases at V and 0 bases at J, with 10 bases between the two ends. Germline V gene data show CDR1 as MDHEN and CDR2 as SYDVKM. This CDR3 spans 15 amino acids. CDR3 DNA sequence: TGTGCCAGCAGTTCCTCCCGGGGTAGCAATCAGCCCCAGCATTTT. Encoded protein: CASSSSRGSNQPQHF.

This clone was counted between two and nine times. This rearrangement joins TRBV5-5 to TRBJ2-3; D call uncertain. The CDR3 extends over 12 amino acids. Germline V lookup: CDR1 SGHKS, CDR2 YYEKEE (reference sequence). Deletions cut 0 bases from V and 5 bases from J, with 4 bases between. This CDR3 reads CASSLAVDTQYF. In nucleotides, the CDR3 is TGTGCCAGCAGCTTGGCCGTAGATACGCAGTATTTT.

This chain joins TRBV28 and TRBJ1-2; TRBD1 matches 7 bases. CDR1 and CDR2 from the germline V gene are MDHEN and SYDVKM. Trimming took 5 bases from V and 0 from J; bases not matched to a gene: 6. The length of the CDR3 is 15 residues. DNA of the CDR3: TGTGCCAGCAGTACGCAGGGGGGAGCTAACTATGGCTACACCTTC. It codes for CASSTQGGANYGYTF.

The rearrangement uses TRBV6-5 and TRBJ2-7; 9 bases are a match to TRBD2. Looked up from germline, CDR1 is MNHEY and CDR2 is SVGAGI. Trimming at V came to 7 bases and at J to 3 bases, leaving 10 bases not matched to a gene. The length of the CDR3 is 15 residues. CDR3 loop: CASIEPGGRVYEQYF. The CDR3 coding sequence is TGTGCCAGCATCGAACCGGGCGGGAGGGTCTACGAGCAGTACTTC.

The rearrangement joins TRBV6-1 to TRBJ1-6; D may be TRBD1 (6 bases). Germline V gene lookup returns CDR1 MNHNS and CDR2 SASEGT. CDR3 length: 15 amino acids. V was shortened by 2 bases and J by 10 bases, with 15 bases between the two germline ends. CDR3 coding DNA: TGTGCCAGCAGTGAACCCGGGGGCGCGATGTCACCCCTCCACTTT. Amino acids: CASSEPGGAMSPLHF.

The chain links TRBV5-1 to TRBJ2-5; the D is unclear. Trimming pared 0 bases from V and 9 bases from J, leaving 12 bases between. Looked up from germline, CDR1 is SGHRS and CDR2 is YFSETQ. CDR3 length equals 13 residues. The CDR3 DNA follows: TGCGCCAGCAGCTTGGTAAAGGAAGGCTCCCAGTACTTC. Its translation: CASSLVKEGSQYF.

This clone has a single count. This rearrangement joins TRBV21-1 to TRBJ2-3. TRBV21-1 constitutes a pseudogene. The CDR3 sequence is 13 residues long. The CDR3 nucleotides are TGTGCCAGCAGCAAAGACAGCACAGATACGCAGTATTTT. As protein: CASSKDSTDTQYF.

The chain carries TRBV6-6 and TRBJ2-5; 8 bases match TRBD1. Germline lookup yields CDR1 MNHNY and CDR2 SVGAGI (reference sequence). The CDR3 length is 14 residues. V lost 8 bases to trimming and J lost 5 bases; unmatched junction nucleotides: 10. The CDR3, as DNA: TGTGCCAGCCGATACGGACAGGGCTTGGAGACCCAGTACTTC. The encoded protein is CASRYGQGLETQYF.

This clone is a singleton in its sample. Written as DNA, the CDR3 is TGTGCCAGCAGCTTATCTAGCGGGGGGGCCTACGAGCAGTACTTC. It translates to CASSLSSGGAYEQYF. V is TRBV7-2 and J is TRBJ2-7, with TRBD2 matching over 12 bases. J lost 2 bases, V lost 2 bases, and 1 base had no gene match. This CDR3 contains 15 residues. Germline V gene data show CDR1 as SGHTA and CDR2 as FQGNSA. The variable domain in full, with the rest retrieved from reference TRBV7-2 and TRBJ2-7, is GAGVSQSPSNKVTEKGKDVELRCDPISGHTALYWYRQSLGQGLEFLIYFQGNSAPDKSGLPSDRFSAERTGGSVSTLTIQRTQQEDSAVYLCASSLSSGGAYEQYFGPGTRLTVT.

The chain uses TRBV30 and TRBJ2-3, with 11 bases identical to TRBD1. The CDR3 sequence is 14 residues long. In germline, CDR1 is GTSNPN, CDR2 SVGIG (reference sequence). Trimming cost V 5 bases and J 3 bases; bases outside gene matches: 4. CDR3 protein: CAWGQGALTDTQYF. The CDR3 DNA reads TGTGCCTGGGGACAGGGGGCATTAACAGATACGCAGTATTTT.

The chain carries TRBV19 and TRBJ1-5, with 7 bases aligning to TRBD1. J lost 5 bases, V lost 10 bases, and 5 bases had no gene match. From germline, CDR1 is LNHDA and CDR2 SQIVND (reference sequence). CDR3 length equals 12 residues. Written as DNA, the CDR3 is TGTGCCACCAGGGGGGAGGATCAGCCCCAGCATTTT. It specifies CATRGEDQPQHF.

The rearrangement links TRBV9 to TRBJ2-7; a weak D match, TRBD1 (5 bases). Trimming removed 0 bases at V and 3 bases at J, with 10 bases between. This CDR3 region has 14 residues. CDR1 SGDLS and CDR2 YYNGEE come from the germline V gene. CDR3 residues: CASSVGQNGYEQYF. CDR3 DNA: TGTGCCAGCAGCGTAGGACAGAACGGCTACGAGCAGTACTTC.

The chain has TRBV7-9 and TRBJ2-7, with D perhaps matching TRBD1 (7 bases). The CDR3 runs 15 residues. The germline V gene has CDR1 SEHNR and CDR2 FQNEAQ (reference sequence). Trimming took 1 base from V and 7 from J, leaving 17 bases between them. CDR3 sequence (DNA): TGTGCCAGCAGCTTAGGTTTAGGTCAGGGGGGAGAGCAGTACTTC. Protein: CASSLGLGQGGEQYF.

This chain links TRBV30 with TRBJ1-4; 8 bases align to TRBD1. There are 13 residues in the CDR3. Germline CDR1 is GTSNPN and CDR2 is SVGIG (reference sequence). V lost 4 bases and J lost 8; bases outside the gene matches: 6. This chain's CDR3 is CAWNLRQGEKLFF. For the CDR3, the DNA is TGTGCCTGGAATTTGCGACAGGGGGAAAAACTGTTTTTT.

CDR3 in amino acids: CASSQETEFVGLYGYTF. CDR3 nucleotides: TGTGCCAGCAGCCAAGAAACTGAATTTGTGGGCCTTTATGGCTACACCTTC. This chain uses TRBV4-2 with TRBJ1-2; no clear D gene. The CDR3 runs to 17 residues. In germline, CDR1 is LGHNA, CDR2 YNFKEQ. V was trimmed by 0 bases and J by 5 bases, leaving 19 bases between them.

V and J are TRBV7-9 and TRBJ2-2; D is uncertain. The V gene's germline CDR1 is SEHNR and CDR2 FQNEAQ (reference sequence). Trimming cost V 1 base and J 5 bases, with 2 bases left between them. The CDR3 loop spans 12 amino acids. The CDR3 DNA follows: TGTGCCAGCAGCTTAGAGACCGGGGAGCTGTTTTTT. Translated, it gives CASSLETGELFF. The full variable domain, in which reference TRBV7-9 and TRBJ2-2 provide the parts outside the CDR3, is DTGVSQNPRHKITKRGQNVTFRCDPISEHNRLYWYRQTLGQGPEFLTYFQNEAQLEKSRLLSDRFSAERPKGSFSTLEIQRTEQGDSAMYLCASSLETGELFFGEGSRLTVL.

This clone was seen more than once but under ten times. The chain uses TRBV10-3 and TRBJ2-3; 8 nucleotides line up with TRBD2. The CDR3 extends over 15 amino acids. Germline-derived CDR1 and CDR2 are ENHRY and SYGVKD. Unmatched junction bases numbered 10, after V lost 5 bases and J lost 6 bases. The CDR3: CAISPAGGAKDTQYF. The CDR3 DNA sequence: TGTGCCATCAGTCCGGCGGGGGGCGCAAAGGATACGCAGTATTTT.

The chain uses TRBV6-4 and TRBJ1-2; perhaps TRBD1 as D (5 bases). The length of the CDR3 is 12 residues. Germline values: CDR1 MRHNA, CDR2 SNTAGT. Trimming left V 9 bases short and J 2 bases short, with 10 bases between. CDR3 nucleotides: TGTGCCAGGGGGGGACGGAACTATGGCTACACCTTC. This encodes CARGGRNYGYTF.

The V and J genes are TRBV19 and TRBJ1-3; D gene uncertain. The V gene lost 6 bases and the J gene lost 4 bases, with 10 bases spanning the gap. CDR1 and CDR2 (germline): LNHDA, SQIVND (reference sequence). The CDR3 is made up of 13 amino acids. DNA for the CDR3: TGTGCCAGTAGCGGCTTCTCCGGAAACACCATATATTTT. Translating gives CASSGFSGNTIYF.

This clone has only one observation. This chain links TRBV5-1 with TRBJ1-1; D not certain. CDR1 and CDR2 (germline): SGHRS, YFSETQ. The CDR3 runs to 13 residues. Deletions cut 0 bases from V and 0 bases from J, with 3 bases between. Written as DNA, the CDR3 is TGCGCCAGCAGCTTGGGATTGAACACTGAAGCTTTCTTT. Protein sequence: CASSLGLNTEAFF.